This T cell receptor (beta chain) is from a study of beta chain features in type 1 diabetes. Study-wide points: Patients with type 1 diabetes carried fewer insertions and had more deletions at their VDJ junctions. In all four CD4+ subsets, TCRB CDR3 length was significantly, moderately reduced in type 1 diabetes.

Notes on this clone: What it binds is unknown.

The V gene's germline CDR1 is SNHLY and CDR2 FYNNEI. This CDR3 spans 13 amino acids. V shed 10 bases and J shed 8 bases, with 20 bases lying between them. The whole isolated RNA underwent reverse transcription, so sequencing captured expressed TCRB transcripts. Naive, central memory and regulatory T cell samples averaged approximately 3.5 million immunoSEQ reads each. Clones were sequenced by immunoSEQ multiplex PCR, and TCRdb holds only the in-frame ones, with some missing. Of 55,000 to 80,000 clones detected, about 50% appear once; the ten largest clones hold roughly 0.7%. Around 100 mL of blood, on average, came from one heparinised draw per donor. Staining for CD45RO/CCR7/CD25/CD127/CD95/CD27 allowed sorting of CD4+ naive, central memory, regulatory and stem cell-like memory cells.

The sequencing sample was made of central memory CD4+ T cells from blood. The origin of this receptor is a man between 25 and 39 years old with type 1 diabetes. This sequence joins TRBV2 and TRBJ1-2; a possible D gene is TRBD1 (5 bases). CDR3 DNA: TGTGCCACCACTTGGGACTCTAGGGAGGGCTACACCTTC. Translated, it gives CATTWDSREGYTF.